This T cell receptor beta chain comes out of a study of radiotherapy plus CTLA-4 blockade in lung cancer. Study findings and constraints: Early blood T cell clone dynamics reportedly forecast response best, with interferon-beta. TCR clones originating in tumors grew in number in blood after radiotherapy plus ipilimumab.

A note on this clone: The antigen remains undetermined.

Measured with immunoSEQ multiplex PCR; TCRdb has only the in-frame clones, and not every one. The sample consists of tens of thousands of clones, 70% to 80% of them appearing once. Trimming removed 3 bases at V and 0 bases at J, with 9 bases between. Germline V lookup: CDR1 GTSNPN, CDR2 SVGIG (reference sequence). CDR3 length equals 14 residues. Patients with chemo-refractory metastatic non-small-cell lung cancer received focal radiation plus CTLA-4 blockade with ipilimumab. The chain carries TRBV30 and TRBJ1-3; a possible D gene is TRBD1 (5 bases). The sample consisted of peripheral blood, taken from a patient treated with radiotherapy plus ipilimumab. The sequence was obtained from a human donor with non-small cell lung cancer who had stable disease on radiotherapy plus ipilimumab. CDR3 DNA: TGTGCCTGGAGAGCAGGGAGCTCTGGAAACACCATATATTTT. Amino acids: CAWRAGSSGNTIYF.